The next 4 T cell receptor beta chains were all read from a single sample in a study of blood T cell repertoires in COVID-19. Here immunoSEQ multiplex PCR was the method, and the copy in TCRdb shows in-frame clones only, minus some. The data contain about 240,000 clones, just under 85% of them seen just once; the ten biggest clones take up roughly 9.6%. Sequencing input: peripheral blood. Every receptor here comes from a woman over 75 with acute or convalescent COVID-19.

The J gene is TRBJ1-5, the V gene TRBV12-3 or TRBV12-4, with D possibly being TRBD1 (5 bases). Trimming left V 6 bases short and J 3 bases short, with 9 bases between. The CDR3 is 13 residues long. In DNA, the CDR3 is TGTGCCAGCAGCGTGACAGACAATCAGCCCCAGCATTTT. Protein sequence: CASSVTDNQPQHF.

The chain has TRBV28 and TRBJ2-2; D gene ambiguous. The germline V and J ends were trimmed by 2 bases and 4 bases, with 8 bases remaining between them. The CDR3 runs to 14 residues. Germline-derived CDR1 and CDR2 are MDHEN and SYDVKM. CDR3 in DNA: TGTGCCAGCAGTTTAGTCAGTCCCACCGGGGAGCTGTTTTTT. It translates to CASSLVSPTGELFF. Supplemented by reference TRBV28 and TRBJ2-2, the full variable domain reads DVKVTQSSRYLVKRTGEKVFLECVQDMDHENMFWYRQDPGLGLRLIYFSYDVKMKEKGDIPEGYSVSREKKERFSLILESASTNQTSMYLCASSLVSPTGELFFGEGSRLTVL.

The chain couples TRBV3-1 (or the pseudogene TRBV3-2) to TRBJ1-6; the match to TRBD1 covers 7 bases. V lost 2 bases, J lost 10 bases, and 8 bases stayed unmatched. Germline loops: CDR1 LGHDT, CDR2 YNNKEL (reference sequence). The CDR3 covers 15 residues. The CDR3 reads CASSQREGGGSPLHF. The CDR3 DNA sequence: TGTGCCAGCAGCCAACGGGAAGGGGGCGGGTCACCCCTCCACTTT.

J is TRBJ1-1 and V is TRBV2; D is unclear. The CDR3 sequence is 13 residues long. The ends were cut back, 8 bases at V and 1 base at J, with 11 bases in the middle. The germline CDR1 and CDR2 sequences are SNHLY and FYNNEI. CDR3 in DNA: TGTGCCAGCTTAGCAGTGGGGAACACTGAAGCTTTCTTT. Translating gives CASLAVGNTEAFF. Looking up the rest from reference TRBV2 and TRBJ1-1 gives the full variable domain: EPEVTQTPSHQVTQMGQEVILRCVPISNHLYFYWYRQILGQKVEFLVSFYNNEISEKSEIFDDQFSVERPDGSNFTLKIRSTKLEDSAMYFCASLAVGNTEAFFGQGTRLTVV.